The next 21 T cell receptor beta chains were all read from a single sample in a study of CD8 T cells in ankylosing spondylitis. TCRdb re-called the 5' RACE reads through MiXCR, storing one row per CDR3 protein. The sample consists of about 360,000 distinct CDR3 sequences, 20% of them appearing once. Source material: blood, either unsorted or a sorted T cell fraction (not recorded which). The receptors shown here come from a male donor with ankylosing spondylitis or in good health (not recorded which).

This clonotype was detected only a few times. The J gene is TRBJ2-7, the V gene TRBV14; 10 bases match TRBD2. CDR1 and CDR2 from the germline V gene are SGHDN and FVKESK. The J segment lost 2 bases and the V segment lost 2 bases, leaving 6 bases of the junction unmatched. The CDR3 length is 16 residues. The CDR3: CASSQLAGGRTYEQYF. The CDR3 nucleotides are TGTGCCAGCAGCCAATTAGCGGGGGGCCGTACCTACGAGCAGTACTTC.

This chain joins TRBV25-1 and TRBJ2-1, with D perhaps matching TRBD2 (6 bases). CDR1 is MGHDK and CDR2 is SYGVNS in the germline V gene. Deletions cut 2 bases from V and 6 bases from J, with 14 bases between. The CDR3 is 15 amino acids. This CDR3 reads CASSEVGRGLNEQFF. As DNA, the CDR3 is TGTGCCAGCAGTGAAGTGGGGCGGGGTCTCAATGAGCAGTTCTTC.

The CDR3 loop is CASSYGFVNTEAFF. The CDR3 nucleotides read TGTGCCAGCAGTTACGGGTTTGTGAACACTGAAGCTTTCTTT. V usage is TRBV6-2 or TRBV6-3 and J usage is TRBJ1-1, with D uncertain. The CDR3 consists of 14 residues. CDR1 is MNHEY and CDR2 is SVGEGT in the germline V gene. Trimming took 2 bases from V and 0 from J, leaving 7 bases between them.

This clonotype has more than one count but fewer than ten. J is TRBJ1-1 and V is TRBV25-1; D gene unclear. Trimming took off 6 bases at V and 1 base at J, with 9 bases between the two ends. CDR1 and CDR2 (germline): MGHDK, SYGVNS. The CDR3 sequence is 13 residues long. This CDR3 is CASSATRNTEAFF. The CDR3 DNA follows: TGTGCCAGCAGCGCTACACGGAACACTGAAGCTTTCTTT.

This clonotype was seen more than once but under ten times. The rearrangement uses TRBV12-3 or TRBV12-4 and TRBJ2-1, with D tentatively TRBD1 or TRBD2 (5 bases each). The CDR3 totals 14 residues. V was clipped by 2 bases and J by 6 bases, with 11 bases between them. CDR3 nucleotides: TGTGCCAGCAGTTTACTGCCCGGGGCCAATGAGCAGTTCTTC. Translation gives CASSLLPGANEQFF.

The rearrangement uses TRBV29-1 and TRBJ2-5; no clear D gene. Per germline, CDR1 SQVTM and CDR2 ANQGSEA. The V gene lost 3 bases and the J gene lost 4 bases, with 12 bases spanning the gap. This CDR3 is built from 13 residues. CDR3 DNA sequence: TGCAGCGTTGATGGCCCGCGAGGAGAGACCCAGTACTTC. Encoded protein: CSVDGPRGETQYF.

The J gene is TRBJ2-1, the V gene TRBV27, with D uncertain. Between the trimmed V and J ends, which lost 1 base and 10 bases, there was a span of 29 bases. Germline loops: CDR1 MNHEY, CDR2 SMNVEV (reference sequence). This CDR3 region has 19 residues. The CDR3 DNA reads TGTGCCAGCAGTTTATACGTTTTAGATACAGCAAACCCGGCGGAGGAGCAGTTCTTC. Encoded protein: CASSLYVLDTANPAEEQFF.

This clonotype is a singleton in its sample. The chain recombines TRBV20-1 with TRBJ2-1; possible D gene TRBD2, 7 bases. CDR3 length: 17 residues. Trimming removed 1 base from V and 5 bases from J, with 21 bases in between. CDR1 is DFQATT and CDR2 is SNEGSKA in the germline V gene (reference sequence). The CDR3 DNA follows: TGCAGTGCTAGAGTGTTGGGGGGGGGCCCACACGACAATGAGCAGTTCTTC. Translation gives CSARVLGGGPHDNEQFF.

The rearrangement uses TRBV10-2 and TRBJ2-3; D is perhaps TRBD1 (5 bases). The CDR3 spans 15 residues. Trimming shortened V by 3 bases and J by 4 bases, and 14 bases separated the two germline ends. From germline, CDR1 is WSHSY and CDR2 SAAADI. CDR3 nucleotide sequence: TGCGCCAGCAGTGATGGAGCAGGGAAGCCAGATACGCAGTATTTT. Amino acid sequence: CASSDGAGKPDTQYF.

This clonotype appeared many times. The chain uses TRBV12-3 or TRBV12-4 and TRBJ2-7; 9 bases fit TRBD1. The CDR3 is 13 amino acids. Trimming cost V 5 bases and J 6 bases; bases outside gene matches: 5. CDR3 sequence (DNA): TGTGCCAGCAGTGCCCGGGACAGGGTCGAGCAGTACTTC. Residues: CASSARDRVEQYF.

This clonotype has just a few counts. The rearrangement uses TRBV5-1 and TRBJ2-7; TRBD2 might be the D (6 bases). The germline V gene has CDR1 SGHRS and CDR2 YFSETQ. The CDR3 spans 15 residues. The ends were cut back, 3 bases at V and 4 bases at J, with 17 bases in the middle. CDR3 bases: TGCGCCAGCAGCTCGACGGGAGTGACAGATTACGAGCAGTACTTC. Protein product: CASSSTGVTDYEQYF. Based on the CDR3 plus reference TRBV5-1 and TRBJ2-7, the full variable domain is KAGVTQTPRYLIKTRGQQVTLSCSPISGHRSVSWYQQTPGQGLQFLFEYFSETQRNKGNFPGRFSGRQFSNSRSEMNVSTLELGDSALYLCASSSTGVTDYEQYFGPGTRLTVT.

This clonotype was found a few times. The V gene is TRBV5-6, the J gene TRBJ2-5; D not certain. Trimming left V 4 bases short and J 5 bases short, with 18 bases between. The CDR3 totals 15 residues. The germline CDR1 and CDR2 sequences are SGHDT and YYEEEE. The CDR3 bases are TGTGCCAGCAGCCTGAATGGGAAGGCTAGGGAGACCCAGTACTTC. It yields the protein CASSLNGKARETQYF.

This chain links TRBV18 with TRBJ2-5, with a possible D match to TRBD2 (6 bases). CDR1 is KGHSH, CDR2 LQKENI, per germline. There are 20 residues in the CDR3. V was trimmed by 1 base and J by 0 bases, leaving 24 bases between them. The CDR3 DNA follows: TGTGCCAGCTCACCACGTTCTAGCGTCGCCCGTTTTGCCCACCAAGAGACCCAGTACTTC. It encodes CASSPRSSVARFAHQETQYF.

Note on this clonotype: One end of the junction is discordant with germline, which a read error may explain. The J gene is TRBJ2-2, the V gene TRBV27, with a tentative D call TRBD2 (6 bases). The germline gives CDR1 MNHEY, CDR2 SMNVEV (reference sequence). This CDR3 contains 16 residues. CDR3 sequence: CDSSFLGLGEAGELFF. The CDR3 region has the DNA TGTGACAGCAGTTTCTTGGGTCTGGGGGAGGCCGGGGAGCTGTTTTTT.

The CDR3 DNA sequence: TGTGCCAGCAGCTTAGGTTCACTTAGGGCCAACGTCCTGACTTTC. Its translation: CASSLGSLRANVLTF. The chain combines TRBV7-3 with TRBJ2-6, with no clear D. The CDR3 length is 15 residues. The germline V gene has CDR1 SGHTA and CDR2 FQGTGA. V shed 2 bases and J shed 5 bases, with 10 bases lying between them.

This chain links TRBV6-4 with TRBJ2-1; TRBD2 aligns across 10 bases. The J segment lost 2 bases and the V segment lost 2 bases, leaving 0 bases of the junction unmatched. From germline, CDR1 is MRHNA and CDR2 SNTAGT. The CDR3 extends over 15 amino acids. The CDR3 nucleotides are TGTGCCAGCAGTGACCTAGCGGGGGCCTACAATGAGCAGTTCTTC. Its translation is CASSDLAGAYNEQFF.

The V gene is TRBV20-1, the J gene TRBJ2-5, with TRBD2 matching 12 bases. Trimming at V came to 7 bases and at J to 4 bases, leaving 13 bases not matched to a gene. The germline V gene has CDR1 DFQATT and CDR2 SNEGSKA (reference sequence). The CDR3 contains 16 residues. CDR3 residues: CSVPDSSGGAPETQYF. CDR3 coding DNA: TGCAGTGTGCCCGATTCTAGCGGGGGGGCCCCAGAGACCCAGTACTTC.

This clonotype was detected ten times or more. The chain joins TRBV29-1 to TRBJ2-7; weak D call: TRBD2 (5 bases). The ends were cut back, 3 bases at V and 2 bases at J, with 8 bases in the middle. The CDR3 is 12 residues long. Looked up from germline, CDR1 is SQVTM and CDR2 is ANQGSEA. CDR3 loop: CSVDTGTYEQYF. The CDR3 nucleotides read TGCAGCGTTGATACGGGAACCTACGAGCAGTACTTC.

The chain recombines TRBV12-3 or TRBV12-4 with TRBJ2-3; D may be TRBD1 or TRBD2 (6 bases each). The length of the CDR3 is 16 residues. V was cut by 3 bases and J by 2 bases, with 15 bases left in between. In DNA, the CDR3 is TGTGCCAGCAGTTTGTGGGGGGCGACCTCCACAGATACGCAGTATTTT. As protein: CASSLWGATSTDTQYF.

The sample holds a few counts of this clonotype. This sequence joins TRBV7-6 and TRBJ2-7; no firm D call. V was trimmed by 5 bases and J by 0 bases, leaving 14 bases between them. Germline CDR1 SGHVS, CDR2 FNYEAQ. The CDR3 sequence is 15 residues long. CDR3 nucleotide sequence: TGTGCCAGCAGCCAAGGCTGGGAAAGCTCCTACGAGCAGTACTTC. Translation: CASSQGWESSYEQYF.

The chain links TRBV20-1 to TRBJ2-7; D perhaps matches TRBD2 (5 bases). There are 15 residues in the CDR3. V lost 2 bases, J lost 2 bases, and 16 bases lay in between. Germline loops: CDR1 DFQATT, CDR2 SNEGSKA (reference sequence). CDR3 loop: CSARRTSGSPYEQYF. The CDR3 coding sequence is TGCAGTGCTAGACGCACAAGCGGATCGCCCTACGAGCAGTACTTC.